This TCR beta chain came from a study of blood T cell repertoires in COVID-19. Across the study: Acute-phase and convalescent COVID-19 samples originated in the United States, Italy and Spain. In each case, the material was cDNA or gDNA derived from T cells, B-cell-depleted T cells, or PBMCs.

V lost 3 bases to trimming and J lost 4 bases, with 13 bases between them. CDR1 is LNHDA, CDR2 SQIVND, per germline (reference sequence). This CDR3 comprises 15 residues. Repertoires were generated with immunoSEQ multiplex PCR, while TCRdb's copy carries only in-frame clones and drops some. The profile covers some 89,000 clones, with 76% appearing a single time and 7% taken by the ten largest. The chain links TRBV19 to TRBJ1-5; D is perhaps TRBD1 (5 bases). This clonotype originated in an older man with acute or convalescent COVID-19. Sequencing was performed on peripheral blood. The CDR3 spells CASSIGQGLNQPQHF. CDR3 bases: TGTGCCAGTAGTATTGGGCAGGGCCTAAATCAGCCCCAGCATTTT.